This T cell receptor (beta chain) originates from a study of vaccination effects on CD4 cells after COVID-19. This CDR3 has 15 amino acids. V was pared by 1 base and J by 4 bases, with 13 bases between. Germline V gene sequence: CDR1 SGHAT, CDR2 FQNNGV. A word on this clone: Its specificity is not known.

Sequencing was performed with immunoSEQ multiplex PCR; in TCRdb, only in-frame clones are kept and a portion is missing. The repertoire consists of tens of thousands of clones, with about four fifths occurring once and the leading ten covering about 2.4%. Sequencing was preceded by expansion of antigen-specific CD4+ T cells with viral peptide pools in the ViraFEST assay. Between days 10 and 11 of culture, CD4+ T cells were separated out. Sequencing was performed on CD4+ T cells from PBMCs cultured with HCoV-229E spike peptides, taken before COVID-19 vaccination. The TCR was taken from a human donor who received a COVID-19 vaccine. The chain is built from TRBV11-2 and TRBJ1-1; D unresolved. The CDR3 nucleotides are TGTGCCAGCAGCTTAGGTGCAACGACGGGCACTGAAGCTTTCTTT. Its translation: CASSLGATTGTEAFF.